The 21 T cell receptor beta chains listed next were all sequenced from one sample in a study of shared clonotypes between healthy human individuals. Assay used: immunoSEQ multiplex PCR; TCRdb lists only in-frame clones, some missing. The sample has over 1.5 million clones; roughly 98% are singletons. The sample comprised naive CD4+ T cells sorted from blood. The subset: CD45RA+ positively selected. The receptor source for this set is a man under 40 in good health.

The chain has TRBV19 and TRBJ1-4; tentative D call: TRBD1 (5 bases). V was trimmed by 9 bases and J by 0 bases, leaving 11 bases between them. Germline CDR1 reads LNHDA; CDR2 reads SQIVND (reference sequence). The CDR3 consists of 14 residues. Here the CDR3 DNA reads TGTGCCAGCAACCGACAGCCAACTAATGAAAAACTGTTTTTT. As protein: CASNRQPTNEKLFF.

The chain recombines TRBV2 with TRBJ2-1; 8 nucleotides align to TRBD1. The germline V gene encodes CDR1 SNHLY and CDR2 FYNNEI. The CDR3 is 13 residues long. V was clipped by 10 bases and J by 4 bases; unmatched bases: 6. CDR3 region: CANRDRTYNEQFF. CDR3 DNA sequence: TGTGCCAACCGGGACAGGACTTACAATGAGCAGTTCTTC.

This chain joins TRBV7-2 and TRBJ2-3; 7 bases fit TRBD2. The V gene end was trimmed by 6 bases and the J gene end by 0 bases; junction bases not matched to a gene: 6. The CDR3 spans 15 residues. Germline values: CDR1 SGHTA, CDR2 FQGNSA. CDR3 sequence reads: CASSQLASSTDTQYF. CDR3 sequence (DNA): TGTGCCAGCAGTCAACTAGCGAGTAGCACAGATACGCAGTATTTT.

The chain combines TRBV27 with TRBJ2-4; 9 bases line up with TRBD1. The CDR3 totals 14 residues. The germline CDR1 and CDR2 sequences are MNHEY and SMNVEV (reference sequence). Losses at the gene ends were 2 bases for V and 11 bases for J; bases not matched to a gene: 7. The CDR3 nucleotides read TGTGCCAGCAGTTTAGGGACAGGGTTAAGCGTTCAGTACTTC. As protein: CASSLGTGLSVQYF.

The gene calls are TRBV20-1 and TRBJ1-1; D gene uncertain. The CDR3 sequence is 11 residues long. Trimming took 6 bases from V and 6 from J, leaving 11 bases between them. In germline, CDR1 is DFQATT, CDR2 SNEGSKA (reference sequence). The CDR3: CSAKVQAEAFF. CDR3 nucleotides: TGCAGTGCCAAAGTTCAAGCTGAAGCTTTCTTT.

The V call is TRBV5-4, the J call TRBJ2-3, with unresolved D. Trimming left V 5 bases short and J 2 bases short, with 6 bases between. The CDR3 totals 12 residues. CDR1 is SGHNT and CDR2 is YYREEE in the germline V gene (reference sequence). CDR3 in DNA: TGTGCCAGCAGACTCGACACAGATACGCAGTATTTT. Its translation: CASRLDTDTQYF.

This rearrangement joins TRBV7-8 to TRBJ1-1; 8 positions agree with TRBD1. The junction had 12 bases not matched to a gene; V was cut back by 8 bases and J by 10 bases. CDR1 and CDR2 from the germline V gene are SGHVS and FQNEAQ. CDR3 length: 13 residues. In nucleotides, the CDR3 is TGTGCCAGCGGGACTTGGACAGGGAGAATAGCTTTCTTT. Encoded protein: CASGTWTGRIAFF.

This clone occurred once. J is TRBJ1-2 and V is TRBV5-4; TRBD1 matches 8 bases. V lost 0 bases to trimming and J lost 4 bases; unmatched junction nucleotides: 8. From germline, CDR1 is SGHNT and CDR2 YYREEE (reference sequence). The CDR3 runs to 16 residues. The CDR3 protein is CASSLAGQGAFYGYTF. DNA of the CDR3: TGTGCCAGCAGCTTGGCGGGGCAGGGGGCGTTCTATGGCTACACCTTC.

V gene TRBV6-5 combines with J gene TRBJ1-2; D possibly corresponds to TRBD1 (6 bases). V was trimmed by 6 bases and J by 7 bases, leaving 18 bases between them. The CDR3 spans 14 residues. Germline loops: CDR1 MNHEY, CDR2 SVGAGI. Here the CDR3 reads CASRHPSGEGGYTF. The CDR3 region has the DNA TGTGCCAGCAGACACCCTTCAGGGGAAGGTGGCTACACCTTC.

The CDR3 DNA follows: TGTGCCAGCTCACCACCGGAGAGCGGGGCCTACAATGAGCAGTTCTTC. This codes for CASSPPESGAYNEQFF. The chain recombines TRBV18 with TRBJ2-1, with 7 bases that match TRBD2. CDR1 is KGHSH and CDR2 is LQKENI in the germline V gene. J was trimmed by 2 bases and V by 0 bases; bases with no gene match: 4. The CDR3 sequence is 16 residues long.

This clone was recorded only once. The CDR3 spells CASSLGGRLTDTQYF. CDR3 in DNA: TGTGCCAGCAGCTTAGGCGGGAGGTTAACAGATACGCAGTATTTT. The J gene is TRBJ2-3, the V gene TRBV7-3; TRBD2 agrees at 8 bases. Per the germline V gene, CDR1 is SGHTA and CDR2 is FQGTGA. The CDR3 has 15 residues. Trimming cost V 2 bases and J 3 bases; bases outside gene matches: 4.

This clone is a singleton in its sample. V is TRBV29-1 and J is TRBJ1-2; D possibly corresponds to TRBD1 (5 bases). CDR3 length: 14 amino acids. Looked up from germline, CDR1 is SQVTM and CDR2 is ANQGSEA. V lost 4 bases to trimming and J lost 4 bases, with 16 bases between them. CDR3 amino acids: CSVANVVGAYGYTF. The CDR3 bases are TGCAGCGTTGCGAACGTGGTAGGGGCCTATGGCTACACCTTC.

The chain recombines TRBV7-9 with TRBJ2-7, with D possibly being TRBD2 (5 bases). Germline V gives CDR1 SEHNR, CDR2 FQNEAQ (reference sequence). Trimming stripped 7 bases from V and 5 bases from J, with 12 bases between. This CDR3 is built from 12 residues. CDR3 sequence: CASTGVGDEQYF. The CDR3 bases are TGTGCCAGCACCGGGGTCGGGGACGAGCAGTACTTC.

The chain carries TRBV6-1 and TRBJ2-7; 7 nucleotides align to TRBD2. The CDR3 spans 13 residues. With 5 bases clipped from V and 3 bases from J, the junction kept 4 bases outside the gene matches. The V gene's germline CDR1 is MNHNS and CDR2 SASEGT. The CDR3: CASSLAGHYEQYF. Here the CDR3 DNA reads TGTGCCAGCAGTTTAGCGGGCCACTACGAGCAGTACTTC.

The rearrangement joins TRBV5-1 to TRBJ2-3; D unresolved. V lost 1 base and J 2 bases, leaving 20 bases between the germline ends. Germline V gene data show CDR1 as SGHRS and CDR2 as YFSETQ. The CDR3 length is 18 residues. The CDR3 is CASSLQTPTRLNTDTQYF. The CDR3 DNA is TGCGCCAGCAGCTTGCAAACCCCAACACGTTTAAACACAGATACGCAGTATTTT. Using reference TRBV5-1 and TRBJ2-3 for the parts outside the CDR3, the full variable domain is KAGVTQTPRYLIKTRGQQVTLSCSPISGHRSVSWYQQTPGQGLQFLFEYFSETQRNKGNFPGRFSGRQFSNSRSEMNVSTLELGDSALYLCASSLQTPTRLNTDTQYFGPGTRLTVL.

The chain carries TRBV5-1 and TRBJ2-7, with D perhaps matching TRBD2 (7 bases). Germline V gene data show CDR1 as SGHRS and CDR2 as YFSETQ. The CDR3 spans 15 residues. V lost 0 bases and J lost 3, with 13 bases in between. As DNA, the CDR3 is TGCGCCAGCAGCTTGGCCCGGGGGGCCGTCTACGAGCAGTACTTC. Translating it yields CASSLARGAVYEQYF. Combining the CDR3 with reference TRBV5-1 and TRBJ2-7 gives the whole variable domain KAGVTQTPRYLIKTRGQQVTLSCSPISGHRSVSWYQQTPGQGLQFLFEYFSETQRNKGNFPGRFSGRQFSNSRSEMNVSTLELGDSALYLCASSLARGAVYEQYFGPGTRLTVT.

The V and J genes are TRBV18 and TRBJ2-1; no reliable D call. The V end lost 2 bases, the J end lost 7 bases, and 9 bases lay between the germline ends. CDR1 is KGHSH, CDR2 LQKENI, per germline. This CDR3 region has 13 residues. The CDR3 is CASSPIRANEQFF. Written as DNA, the CDR3 is TGTGCCAGCTCACCAATTAGGGCTAATGAGCAGTTCTTC. The variable domain in full, completed from reference TRBV18 and TRBJ2-1, reads NAGVMQNPRHLVRRRGQEARLRCSPMKGHSHVYWYRQLPEEGLKFMVYLQKENIIDESGMPKERFSAEFPKEGPSILRIQQVVRGDSAAYFCASSPIRANEQFFGPGTRLTVL.

The J gene is TRBJ2-3, the V gene TRBV7-9; 10 bases fit TRBD2. Per germline, CDR1 SEHNR and CDR2 FQNEAQ (reference sequence). V shed 6 bases, J shed 5 bases, and the junction held 11 bases outside the gene matches. The CDR3 runs 16 residues. The CDR3: CASSWGASGSEDTQYF. CDR3 in DNA: TGTGCCAGCAGTTGGGGGGCTAGCGGGAGTGAAGATACGCAGTATTTT.

The chain recombines TRBV30 with TRBJ2-7; D is uncertain. The length of the CDR3 is 12 residues. Germline CDR1 is GTSNPN and CDR2 is SVGIG (reference sequence). Trimming took off 5 bases at V and 1 base at J, with 9 bases between the two ends. Here the CDR3 reads CAWGSGSYEQYF. The CDR3 DNA reads as TGTGCCTGGGGGTCAGGTTCCTACGAGCAGTACTTC.

J is TRBJ2-5 and V is TRBV5-1; D possibly corresponds to TRBD2 (6 bases). The CDR3 sequence is 14 residues long. Germline CDR1 and CDR2: SGHRS and YFSETQ. V was clipped by 1 base and J by 5 bases, with 12 bases between them. The CDR3 sequence: CASSLWEAGETQYF. The CDR3 nucleotides read TGCGCCAGCAGCTTGTGGGAGGCGGGGGAGACCCAGTACTTC.

The V gene is TRBV2, the J gene TRBJ1-4, with D hard to call. The CDR3 is made up of 13 amino acids. Germline V gives CDR1 SNHLY, CDR2 FYNNEI. With 10 bases removed from V and 5 bases from J, the gap between germline ends came to 14 bases. CDR3 sequence (DNA): TGTGCCACCCACCGGCCTCTGAATGAAAAACTGTTTTTT. It yields the protein CATHRPLNEKLFF. Variable domain in full (rest from reference TRBV2 and TRBJ1-4): EPEVTQTPSHQVTQMGQEVILRCVPISNHLYFYWYRQILGQKVEFLVSFYNNEISEKSEIFDDQFSVERPDGSNFTLKIRSTKLEDSAMYFCATHRPLNEKLFFGSGTQLSVL.